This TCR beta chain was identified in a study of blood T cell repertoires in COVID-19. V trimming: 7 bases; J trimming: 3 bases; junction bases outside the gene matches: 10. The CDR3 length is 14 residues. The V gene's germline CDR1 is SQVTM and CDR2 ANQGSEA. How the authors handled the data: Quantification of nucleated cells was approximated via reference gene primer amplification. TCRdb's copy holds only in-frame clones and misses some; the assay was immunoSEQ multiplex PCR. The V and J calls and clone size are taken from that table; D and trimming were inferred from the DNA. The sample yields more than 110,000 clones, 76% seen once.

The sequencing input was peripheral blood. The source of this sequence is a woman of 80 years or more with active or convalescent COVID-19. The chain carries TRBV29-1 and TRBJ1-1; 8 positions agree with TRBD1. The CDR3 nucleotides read TGCAGCGCCCGCCTGACAGGGGCCTACACTGAAGCTTTCTTT. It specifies CSARLTGAYTEAFF.